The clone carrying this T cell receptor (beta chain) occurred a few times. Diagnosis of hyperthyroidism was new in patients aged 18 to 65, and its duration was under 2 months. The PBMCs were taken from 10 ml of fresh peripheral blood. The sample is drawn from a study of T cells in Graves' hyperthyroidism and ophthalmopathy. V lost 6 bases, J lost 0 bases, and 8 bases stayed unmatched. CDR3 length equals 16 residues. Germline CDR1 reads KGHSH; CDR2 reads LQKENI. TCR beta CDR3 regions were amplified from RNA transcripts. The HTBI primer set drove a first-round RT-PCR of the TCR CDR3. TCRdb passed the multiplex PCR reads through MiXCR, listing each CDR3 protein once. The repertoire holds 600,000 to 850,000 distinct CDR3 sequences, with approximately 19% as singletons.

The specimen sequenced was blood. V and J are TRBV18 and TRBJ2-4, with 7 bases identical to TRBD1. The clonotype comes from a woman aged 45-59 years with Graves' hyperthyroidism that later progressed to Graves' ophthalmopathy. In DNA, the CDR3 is TGTGCCAGCTCCCCCCGGGACAGCCAAGCCAAAAACATTCAGTACTTC. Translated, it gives CASSPRDSQAKNIQYF. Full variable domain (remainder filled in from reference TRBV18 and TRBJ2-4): NAGVMQNPRHLVRRRGQEARLRCSPMKGHSHVYWYRQLPEEGLKFMVYLQKENIIDESGMPKERFSAEFPKEGPSILRIQQVVRGDSAAYFCASSPRDSQAKNIQYFGAGTRLSVL.